This TCR beta chain emerged from a study of blood T cell repertoires in COVID-19. Study as a whole: In each case, the material was cDNA or gDNA derived from T cells, B-cell-depleted T cells, or PBMCs.

Unmatched junction bases numbered 4, after V lost 2 bases and J lost 8 bases. CDR3 size: 14 residues. CDR1 is MGHDK, CDR2 SYGVNS, per germline. Assay used: immunoSEQ multiplex PCR; TCRdb lists only in-frame clones, some missing. The repertoire holds 150,000 or so clones, roughly four fifths seen once, with roughly 15% in the top ten. This receptor was identified in a human donor with acute or convalescent COVID-19. The donor label of this sample is uncertain. What was sequenced was peripheral blood. This chain connects TRBV25-1 to TRBJ1-4, with 8 bases fitting TRBD1. CDR3 coding DNA: TGTGCCAGCAGTGAAACCGGGACAGGCGAAAAACTGTTTTTT. It codes for CASSETGTGEKLFF.